A selection of T cell receptor beta chains follows, all from one sample in a study of Ad26.COV2.S vaccination and SARS-CoV-2 variants. TCRdb's table, derived via immunoSEQ multiplex PCR, lists solely in-frame clones and lacks some. The sample has around 320,000 clones, more than 75% seen once. This sample comprised peripheral blood, obtained in a trial of Ad26.COV2.S vaccine versus placebo. All receptors come from a person between 18 and 65 years old who received the Ad26.COV2.S COVID-19 vaccine or a placebo. Each CDR3 is given with its conserved first and last residue. The D gene is left open where the match is weak. Some rows mark clone size as missing; the rest say once, few, many or name a class of expanded clone.

cdr3_aa cdr3_nt d_call j_call clone_size v_call
CASSTGTATFQPQHF TGTGCCAGCAGTACCGGGACAGCCACTTTCCAGCCCCAGCATTTT TRBD1 TRBJ1-5 - TRBV2
CASSLGLAGGPFLFF TGTGCCAGCTCACTAGGACTAGCGGGGGGGCCCTTTCTGTTCTTC TRBD2 TRBJ2-1 - TRBV18
CASSRTGQGYEQYF TGTGCCAGTAGCAGAACGGGACAGGGGTACGAGCAGTACTTC TRBD1 TRBJ2-7 - TRBV19
CASSTATGNGYTF TGTGCCAGCAGCACGGCAACAGGGAATGGCTACACCTTC - TRBJ1-2 - TRBV5-6
CASSAQGGSGANVLTF TGCGCCAGCAGCGCCCAGGGAGGCTCTGGGGCCAACGTCCTGACTTTC - TRBJ2-6 - TRBV5-1
CAISAAGAHEQYF TGTGCCATCAGTGCGGCAGGGGCCCACGAGCAGTACTTC - TRBJ2-7 once TRBV10-3
CASSYLTNTEAFF TGTGCCAGCAGTTACCTTACGAACACTGAAGCTTTCTTT - TRBJ1-1 few TRBV6-5
CATTTGTSNTGELFF TGTGCCACCACGACCGGGACGTCGAACACCGGGGAGCTGTTTTTT - TRBJ2-2 - TRBV15
CASSLGIANTGELFF TGTGCCAGCAGCTTAGGGATCGCGAACACCGGGGAGCTGTTTTTT - TRBJ2-2 once TRBV7-8
CASSASPRGPDTQYF TGTGCCAGCAGCGCCAGCCCGAGGGGGCCAGATACGCAGTATTTT TRBD1 TRBJ2-3 - TRBV9
CASLPSGTGGEKLFF TGTGCCAGTCTACCCTCCGGGACAGGGGGTGAAAAACTGTTTTTT TRBD1 TRBJ1-4 - TRBV19
CASRKKSGANVLTF TGTGCCAGTAGAAAAAAATCTGGGGCCAACGTCCTGACTTTC - TRBJ2-6 few TRBV19
CASSDRGRTGELFF TGTGCCAGCTCCGACAGGGGCCGCACCGGGGAGCTGTTTTTT TRBD1 TRBJ2-2 - TRBV18
CSASSGPSLRADTQYF TGCAGTGCTAGTTCCGGACCCTCGTTGAGAGCGGATACGCAGTATTTT - TRBJ2-3 - TRBV20-1
CASSWGQGFNSPLHF TGTGCCAGCAGCTGGGGACAGGGGTTTAATTCACCCCTCCACTTT TRBD1 TRBJ1-6 - TRBV5-6
CASIEGVAKNIQYF TGTGCCAGCATTGAGGGGGTGGCCAAAAACATTCAGTACTTC - TRBJ2-4 - TRBV2